This T cell receptor (beta chain) originates from a study of blood T cell repertoires in COVID-19. CDR3 length equals 14 residues. CDR1 SGHRS and CDR2 YFSETQ come from the germline V gene. The V gene lost 2 bases and the J gene lost 4 bases, with 12 bases spanning the gap. Original methodology: Quantification of nucleated cells was approximated via reference gene primer amplification. Data came from immunoSEQ multiplex PCR; TCRdb stores just in-frame clones and leaves some out. V and J calls and clone size are given by that table; D and trimming were obtained from the DNA. Of roughly 90,000 clones detected, roughly nine tenths appear once; the ten largest clones hold approximately 2.2%.

The sequencing input was peripheral blood. The TCR comes from a man aged 50 to 60 with acute or convalescent COVID-19. The chain links TRBV5-1 to TRBJ2-5; D might be TRBD1 (6 bases). The CDR3 nucleotides are TGCGCCAGCAGCTTCTCGACAGGACTAGAGACCCAGTACTTC. This translates into CASSFSTGLETQYF.